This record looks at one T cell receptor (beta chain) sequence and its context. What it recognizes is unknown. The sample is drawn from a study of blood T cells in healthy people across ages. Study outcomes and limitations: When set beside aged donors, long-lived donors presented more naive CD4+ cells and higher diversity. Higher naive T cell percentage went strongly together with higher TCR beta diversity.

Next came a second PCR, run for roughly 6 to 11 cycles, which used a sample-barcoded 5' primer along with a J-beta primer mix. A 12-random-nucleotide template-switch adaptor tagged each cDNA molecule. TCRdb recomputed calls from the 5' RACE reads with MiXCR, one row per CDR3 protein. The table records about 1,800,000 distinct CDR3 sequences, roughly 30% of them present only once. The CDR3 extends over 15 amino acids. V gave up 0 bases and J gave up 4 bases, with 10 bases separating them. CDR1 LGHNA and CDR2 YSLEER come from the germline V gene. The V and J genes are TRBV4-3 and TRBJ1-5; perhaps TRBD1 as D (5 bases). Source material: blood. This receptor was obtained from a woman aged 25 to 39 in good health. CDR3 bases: TGCGCCAGCAGCCAAGATCGGGGGAATAATCAGCCCCAGCATTTT. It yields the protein CASSQDRGNNQPQHF.